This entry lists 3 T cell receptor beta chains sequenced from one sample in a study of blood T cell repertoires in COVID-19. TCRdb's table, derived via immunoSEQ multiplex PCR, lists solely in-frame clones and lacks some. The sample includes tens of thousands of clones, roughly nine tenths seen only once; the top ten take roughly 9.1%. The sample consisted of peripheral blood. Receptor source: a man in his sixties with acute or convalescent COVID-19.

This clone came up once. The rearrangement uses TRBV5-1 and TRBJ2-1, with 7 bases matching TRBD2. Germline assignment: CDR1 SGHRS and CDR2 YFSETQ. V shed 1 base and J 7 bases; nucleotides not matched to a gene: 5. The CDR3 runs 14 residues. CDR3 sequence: CASSLRAGDNEQFF. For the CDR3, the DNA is TGCGCCAGCAGCTTGCGGGCGGGGGATAATGAGCAGTTCTTC.

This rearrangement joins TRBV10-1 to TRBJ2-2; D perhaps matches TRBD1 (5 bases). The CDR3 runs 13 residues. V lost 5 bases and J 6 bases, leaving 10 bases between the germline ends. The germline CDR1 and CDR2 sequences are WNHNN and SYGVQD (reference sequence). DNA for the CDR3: TGCGCCAGCAGTTTGGACATTGCCGGGGAGCTGTTTTTT. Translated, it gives CASSLDIAGELFF.

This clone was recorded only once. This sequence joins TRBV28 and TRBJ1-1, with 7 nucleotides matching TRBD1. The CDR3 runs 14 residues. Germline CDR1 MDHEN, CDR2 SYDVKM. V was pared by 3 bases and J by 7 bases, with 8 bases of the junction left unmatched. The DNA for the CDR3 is TGTGCCAGCAGTTTTGGCGGGACAGCCCGTGAAGCTTTCTTT. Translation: CASSFGGTAREAFF.